The present T cell receptor beta chain was sequenced within a study of T cells in Graves' hyperthyroidism and ophthalmopathy. The ends were cut back, 8 bases at V and 7 bases at J, with 12 bases in the middle. There are 13 residues in the CDR3. General observations from the study: Most thyroid clonotypes with frequency above 0.001 were detected in blood. Ophthalmopathy was predicted by the model a median of approximately 6.6 months ahead of onset.

About this clonotype itself: Its cognate antigen is unknown.

Graves' hyperthyroidism was deemed stable given no ophthalmopathy progression within 18 months. Amplification of TCR beta CDR3 regions was performed using RNA transcripts as template. Carried out on the TCR CDR3, a first-round RT-PCR used the HTBI primer set. TCRdb re-analysed the multiplex PCR reads in MiXCR, keeping a single row per CDR3 protein. The sample consists of about 340,000 distinct CDR3 sequences, 21% of them appearing once. The source material was blood. This TCR was recovered from a woman between 45 and 60 years old with Graves' hyperthyroidism. The chain uses TRBV12-3 or TRBV12-4 and TRBJ1-6; the D gene is possibly TRBD1 (6 bases). The CDR3 reads CASRWGANSPLHF. CDR3 bases: TGTGCCAGCCGGTGGGGGGCGAATTCACCCCTCCACTTT.